Shown below are 19 T cell receptor beta chains from a single sample sequenced in a study of cytomegalovirus exposure and HLA in healthy donors. PCR used 60 Vbeta primers and 13 Jbeta primers. Some clones are missing from TCRdb's copy, which holds only in-frame ones; the method was immunoSEQ multiplex PCR. The repertoire holds about 210,000 clones, with 82% as singletons. Material: PBMCs. Source of these receptors: a man between 35 and 55 years old in good health and CMV-seropositive.

This clone was seen more than once but under ten times. The chain carries TRBV7-6 and TRBJ1-2; 11 nucleotides agree with TRBD1. The CDR3 consists of 14 residues. Trimming at V came to 5 bases and at J to 8 bases, leaving 7 bases not matched to a gene. Germline CDR1 is SGHVS and CDR2 is FNYEAQ. CDR3 coding DNA: TGTGCCAGCAGCCCCGGACAGGGGGCTCAAGGCTACACCTTC. It translates to CASSPGQGAQGYTF. Combining the CDR3 with reference TRBV7-6 and TRBJ1-2 gives the whole variable domain GAGVSQSPRYKVTKRGQDVALRCDPISGHVSLYWYRQALGQGPEFLTYFNYEAQQDKSGLPNDRFSAERPEGSISTLTIQRTEQRDSAMYRCASSPGQGAQGYTFGSGTRLTVV.

The chain recombines TRBV27 with TRBJ1-2, with D tentatively TRBD1 (5 bases). CDR1 and CDR2 from the germline V gene are MNHEY and SMNVEV (reference sequence). Trimming left V 11 bases short and J 3 bases short, with 19 bases between. CDR3 length: 14 residues. The CDR3 loop reads CAASSGLGHYGYTF. The CDR3 DNA follows: TGTGCCGCCTCCTCAGGGTTAGGACACTATGGCTACACCTTC.

The chain combines TRBV7-9 with TRBJ1-2, with 10 positions matching TRBD1. Germline lookup yields CDR1 SEHNR and CDR2 FQNEAQ (reference sequence). The J segment lost 6 bases and the V segment lost 5 bases, leaving 12 bases of the junction unmatched. The CDR3 consists of 16 residues. CDR3 region: CASSRDRGTFSDGYTF. CDR3 nucleotide sequence: TGTGCCAGCAGCAGGGACAGGGGTACATTTTCCGATGGCTACACCTTC.

This clone was picked up a small number of times. The rearrangement links TRBV18 to TRBJ2-5, with D perhaps TRBD2 (6 bases). Germline CDR1 and CDR2: KGHSH and LQKENI. CDR3 size: 13 residues. Trimming shortened V by 2 bases and J by 3 bases, and 7 bases separated the two germline ends. The CDR3 protein is CASSPRREETQYF. In DNA form, the CDR3 reads TGTGCCAGCTCACCAAGGAGGGAAGAGACCCAGTACTTC.

The genes are TRBV10-1 and TRBJ2-7, with TRBD1 matching 7 bases. The J segment lost 3 bases and the V segment lost 2 bases, leaving 10 bases of the junction unmatched. Germline V lookup: CDR1 WNHNN, CDR2 SYGVQD (reference sequence). CDR3 length equals 16 residues. The CDR3 DNA follows: TGCGCCAGCAGTGAGGGGGCCGGAACAGGGGACTACGAGCAGTACTTC. Translated, it gives CASSEGAGTGDYEQYF.

V gene TRBV19 combines with J gene TRBJ2-5; 10 nucleotides line up with TRBD2. The trim removed 5 bases at V and 1 base at J, leaving 10 bases unmatched. The CDR3 is 17 residues long. Germline lookup yields CDR1 LNHDA and CDR2 SQIVND (reference sequence). The CDR3, as DNA: TGTGCCAGTAGTTCACCGGGCCTAGCGGGGGCCCAAGAGACCCAGTACTTC. Protein: CASSSPGLAGAQETQYF.

In this sample, this clone turned up a few times. This chain uses TRBV4-1 with TRBJ1-2; D remains ambiguous. This CDR3 comprises 13 residues. Germline lookup yields CDR1 MGHRA and CDR2 YSYEKL. Trimming stripped 0 bases from V and 5 bases from J, with 7 bases between. CDR3 in DNA: TGCGCCAGCAGCCAAGATGCCAGATATGGCTACACCTTC. Its protein product is CASSQDARYGYTF.

This sequence joins TRBV7-6 and TRBJ1-2; 9 nucleotides agree with TRBD1. The CDR3 contains 13 residues. CDR1 and CDR2 (germline): SGHVS, FNYEAQ. V gave up 8 bases and J gave up 8 bases; unmatched junction bases: 9. The CDR3 region is CASSISDRGGYTF. As DNA, the CDR3 is TGTGCCAGCTCTATTTCGGACAGGGGAGGCTACACCTTC.

J is TRBJ1-3 and V is TRBV15; maybe TRBD1 (5 bases). Germline loops: CDR1 LNHNV, CDR2 YYDKDF (reference sequence). The CDR3 runs 18 residues. V lost 0 bases to trimming and J lost 2 bases, with 17 bases between them. Here the CDR3 reads CATSRDRARARAGNTIYF. In nucleotides, the CDR3 is TGTGCCACCAGCAGAGACAGGGCGAGAGCTAGGGCTGGAAACACCATATATTTT.

The gene calls are TRBV11-3 and TRBJ1-1; 7 bases map to TRBD1. J lost 11 bases, V lost 5 bases, and 8 bases had no gene match. Germline CDR1 SGHNT, CDR2 YENEEA. There are 12 residues in the CDR3. The CDR3 here is CASSPHDREAFF. The DNA of the CDR3 is TGTGCCAGCAGCCCTCACGACAGGGAGGCTTTCTTT.

This chain connects TRBV29-1 to TRBJ2-5; TRBD2 matches at 10 bases. The CDR3 sequence is 15 residues long. Trimming cost V 3 bases and J 2 bases; bases outside gene matches: 6. CDR1 and CDR2 from the germline V gene are SQVTM and ANQGSEA. Here the CDR3 DNA reads TGCAGCGTTGATTTTCTACTAGCGGGGCAAGAGACCCAGTACTTC. Its translation: CSVDFLLAGQETQYF.

V is TRBV5-4 and J is TRBJ2-7; D gene uncertain. Between the trimmed V and J ends, which lost 0 bases and 7 bases, there was a span of 11 bases. The germline V gene encodes CDR1 SGHNT and CDR2 YYREEE (reference sequence). The CDR3 runs to 13 residues. The CDR3, as DNA: TGTGCCAGCAGCTTGGTCGGTTCTTGGGAGCAGTACTTC. It yields the protein CASSLVGSWEQYF.

The chain carries TRBV7-5 and TRBJ2-1; the table assigns TRBD2, which was not confirmed against the DNA. TRBV7-5 represents a pseudogene. The CDR3 extends over 15 amino acids. Written as DNA, the CDR3 is TGTGCCAGAAGCTTAGAAGATCCATCTCCGGTCGTGCAGTTCTTC. This sequence encodes CARSLEDPSPVVQFF.

The V call is TRBV7-2, the J call TRBJ2-3; no clear D. The CDR3 consists of 14 residues. V was cut by 0 bases and J by 0 bases, with 4 bases left in between. The germline V gene encodes CDR1 SGHTA and CDR2 FQGNSA. The DNA for the CDR3 is TGTGCCAGCAGCTTAGCCCCTAGCACAGATACGCAGTATTTT. Its protein product is CASSLAPSTDTQYF.

The rearrangement links TRBV10-3 to TRBJ1-6; 10 bases are shared with TRBD1. With 8 bases clipped from V and 6 bases from J, the junction kept 4 bases outside the gene matches. The CDR3 is 14 amino acids. Germline V gives CDR1 ENHRY, CDR2 SYGVKD. The CDR3 DNA is TGTGCCATCGCCGGGACAGGGGTTAATTCACCCCTCCACTTT. It translates to CAIAGTGVNSPLHF.

The chain carries TRBV7-3 and TRBJ2-3, with 7 bases matching TRBD2. Trimming removed 1 base from V and 1 base from J; junction bases left unmatched: 8. Germline V CDR1 and CDR2: SGHTA, FQGTGA. The CDR3 sequence is 17 residues long. CDR3 DNA sequence: TGTGCCAGCAGCTTAAACAAGGCGGGAGCCCGCACAGATACGCAGTATTTT. Protein sequence: CASSLNKAGARTDTQYF.

V is TRBV7-2 and J is TRBJ1-2; D is perhaps TRBD1 (6 bases). This CDR3 is 17 amino acids long. The V and J ends lost 5 bases and 2 bases respectively, with 21 bases between them. From germline, CDR1 is SGHTA and CDR2 FQGNSA. This CDR3 is CASSTPRGGASNYGYTF. The DNA for the CDR3 is TGTGCCAGCAGCACTCCCCGAGGGGGGGCGTCAAACTATGGCTACACCTTC.

This clone was seen more than once but under ten times. This sequence joins TRBV6-1 and TRBJ1-1; D is undetermined. The CDR3 spans 13 residues. V dropped 10 bases and J dropped 3 bases, with 15 bases sitting between them. Germline V gene sequence: CDR1 MNHNS, CDR2 SASEGT. The DNA of the CDR3 is TGTGCCACCAGCGTCCAGATGGACACTGAAGCTTTCTTT. Residues: CATSVQMDTEAFF.

This chain connects TRBV4-1 to TRBJ2-2; unclear D gene. This CDR3 has 12 residues. In germline, CDR1 is MGHRA, CDR2 YSYEKL. V lost 6 bases, J lost 7 bases, and 9 bases lay in between. This CDR3 reads CASSREVGELFF. CDR3 DNA sequence: TGCGCCAGCAGTAGAGAGGTCGGGGAGCTGTTTTTT.